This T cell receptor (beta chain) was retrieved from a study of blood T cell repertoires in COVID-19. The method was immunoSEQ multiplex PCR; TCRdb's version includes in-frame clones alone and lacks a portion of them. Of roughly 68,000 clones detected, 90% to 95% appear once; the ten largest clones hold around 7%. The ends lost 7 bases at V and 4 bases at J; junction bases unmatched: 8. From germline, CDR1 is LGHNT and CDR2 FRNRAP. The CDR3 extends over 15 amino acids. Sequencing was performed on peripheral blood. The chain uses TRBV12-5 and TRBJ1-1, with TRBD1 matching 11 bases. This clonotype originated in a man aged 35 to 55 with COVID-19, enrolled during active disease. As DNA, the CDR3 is TGTGCTAGTGCCCCAGGGGGACAGGGGGGCACTGAAGCTTTCTTT. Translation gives CASAPGGQGGTEAFF.